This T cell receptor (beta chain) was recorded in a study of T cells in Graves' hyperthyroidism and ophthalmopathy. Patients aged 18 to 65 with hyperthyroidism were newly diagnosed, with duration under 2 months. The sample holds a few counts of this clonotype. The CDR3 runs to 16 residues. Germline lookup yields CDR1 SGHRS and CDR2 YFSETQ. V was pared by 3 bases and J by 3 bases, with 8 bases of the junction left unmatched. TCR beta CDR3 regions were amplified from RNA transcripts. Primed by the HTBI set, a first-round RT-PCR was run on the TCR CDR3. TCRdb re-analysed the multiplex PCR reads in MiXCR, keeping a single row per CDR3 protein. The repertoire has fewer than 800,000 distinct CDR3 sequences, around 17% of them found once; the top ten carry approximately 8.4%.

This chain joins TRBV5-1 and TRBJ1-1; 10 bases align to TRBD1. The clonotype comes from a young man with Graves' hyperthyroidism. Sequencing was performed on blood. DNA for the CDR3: TGCGCCAGCAGCTATAAGACAGGGGGCTTGGACACTGAAGCTTTCTTT. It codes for CASSYKTGGLDTEAFF.